The T cell receptor (beta chain) described here comes from a study of OX40 agonist ivuxolimab in advanced cancers. Findings and caveats of the study: Clonal expansion from baseline to week 6 occurred in both CD4+ and CD8+ T cells. Specificity for antigen went undetermined in the expanded peripheral T cells. CD4+ T cells averaged fewer expanded clones than CD8+ T cells.

The assay was immunoSEQ multiplex PCR, and TCRdb's table has in-frame clones only and misses some. In the table there are about 79,000 clones, approximately 86% of which are singletons. The CDR3 runs to 15 residues. CDR1 and CDR2 from the germline V gene are SGHTA and FQGNSA. Unmatched junction bases numbered 3, after V lost 1 base and J lost 6 bases. It was autoimmune disease history or systemic immunosuppression that excluded patients. A remark on this clone: What it binds is unknown.

This chain uses TRBV7-2 with TRBJ2-3; 11 nucleotides align to TRBD2. The source is an adult with an advanced solid tumor such as melanoma, head and neck, liver or kidney cancer. Here the sequenced sample was CD4+ or CD8+ T cells sorted from blood, taken in a trial of the OX40 agonist ivuxolimab. The CDR3 region is CASSLGVAGGDTQYF. In DNA form, the CDR3 reads TGTGCCAGCAGCTTAGGGGTAGCGGGAGGGGATACGCAGTATTTT. Full variable domain (outside the CDR3, taken from reference TRBV7-2 and TRBJ2-3): GAGVSQSPSNKVTEKGKDVELRCDPISGHTALYWYRQSLGQGLEFLIYFQGNSAPDKSGLPSDRFSAERTGGSVSTLTIQRTQQEDSAVYLCASSLGVAGGDTQYFGPGTRLTVL.